The 26 T cell receptor beta chains given below trace back to one sample, sequenced in a study of blood T cell repertoires in COVID-19. Libraries were prepared by immunoSEQ multiplex PCR; TCRdb keeps only in-frame clonotypes and omits some of them. This table holds about 320,000 clones, about nine tenths found once. The sequencing sample was made of PBMCs or T cells enriched from blood (not recorded which). The source of these receptors is a man aged 55 to 70 who had recovered from COVID-19.

CDR3: CASSYVAGTIQETQYF. The CDR3 nucleotides are TGTGCCAGTAGTTACGTAGCGGGGACAATCCAAGAGACCCAGTACTTC. V is TRBV19 and J is TRBJ2-5, with 8 bases aligning to TRBD2. The CDR3 has 16 residues. J was trimmed by 1 base and V by 5 bases; bases with no gene match: 9. Germline CDR1 LNHDA, CDR2 SQIVND (reference sequence).

J is TRBJ1-2 and V is TRBV7-9; maybe TRBD1 (5 bases). This CDR3 is 17 amino acids long. Between the trimmed V and J ends, which lost 5 bases and 1 base, there was a span of 20 bases. Per the germline V gene, CDR1 is SEHNR and CDR2 is FQNEAQ (reference sequence). CDR3: CASSPQGRGWDNYGYTF. The CDR3 bases are TGTGCCAGCAGCCCTCAAGGAAGGGGCTGGGATAACTATGGCTACACCTTC. The variable domain in full, with the rest retrieved from reference TRBV7-9 and TRBJ1-2, is DTGVSQNPRHKITKRGQNVTFRCDPISEHNRLYWYRQTLGQGPEFLTYFQNEAQLEKSRLLSDRFSAERPKGSFSTLEIQRTEQGDSAMYLCASSPQGRGWDNYGYTFGSGTRLTVV.

This chain joins TRBV3-1 (or the pseudogene TRBV3-2) and TRBJ2-1, with TRBD2 matching over 8 bases. J was trimmed by 4 bases and V by 1 base; bases with no gene match: 6. Looked up from germline, CDR1 is LGHDT and CDR2 is YNNKEL (reference sequence). This CDR3 is 16 amino acids long. Written as DNA, the CDR3 is TGTGCCAGCAGCCAAGGAAGGAGCGGGAGATACAATGAGCAGTTCTTC. Translation: CASSQGRSGRYNEQFF.

The J gene is TRBJ2-2, the V gene TRBV9; 7 nucleotides align to TRBD2. CDR1 SGDLS and CDR2 YYNGEE come from the germline V gene. Trimming took 0 bases from V and 0 from J; bases not matched to a gene: 8. The CDR3 is 18 residues long. CDR3 sequence: CASSVVRVSGPNTGELFF. CDR3 DNA sequence: TGTGCCAGCAGCGTAGTCAGAGTTAGCGGGCCGAACACCGGGGAGCTGTTTTTT.

The rearrangement uses TRBV5-1 and TRBJ2-5; 7 bases align to TRBD2. CDR1 and CDR2 from the germline V gene are SGHRS and YFSETQ. The CDR3 is 18 residues long. V gave up 2 bases and J gave up 4 bases; unmatched junction bases: 17. The CDR3 is CASSFLLRAGSPPETQYF. Written as DNA, the CDR3 is TGCGCCAGCAGCTTCCTTTTACGAGCGGGGAGCCCCCCAGAGACCCAGTACTTC. Filled out from reference TRBV5-1 and TRBJ2-5, the complete variable domain reads KAGVTQTPRYLIKTRGQQVTLSCSPISGHRSVSWYQQTPGQGLQFLFEYFSETQRNKGNFPGRFSGRQFSNSRSEMNVSTLELGDSALYLCASSFLLRAGSPPETQYFGPGTRLLVL.

Here the CDR3 DNA reads TGTGCCAGCAGTTACGGAGCGGGAAGGAGGGACTACGAGCAGTACTTC. It is translated as CASSYGAGRRDYEQYF. This chain uses TRBV6-2 or TRBV6-3 with TRBJ2-7; 7 bases are a match to TRBD2. The junction had 10 bases not matched to a gene; V was cut back by 2 bases and J by 3 bases. The germline V gene has CDR1 MNHEY and CDR2 SVGEGT. The CDR3 consists of 16 residues.

J is TRBJ2-1 and V is TRBV9; 11 positions agree with TRBD2. The CDR3 runs to 16 residues. Trimming took 8 bases from V and 0 from J; bases not matched to a gene: 7. The V gene's germline CDR1 is SGDLS and CDR2 YYNGEE. CDR3 loop: CARGGLAGHSYNEQFF. The CDR3 bases are TGTGCCAGGGGAGGACTAGCGGGCCACTCCTACAATGAGCAGTTCTTC.

V gene TRBV5-1 combines with J gene TRBJ1-1; D gene uncertain. Germline V gene sequence: CDR1 SGHRS, CDR2 YFSETQ. The CDR3 has 14 residues. Trimming cost V 0 bases and J 3 bases, with 9 bases left between them. The CDR3 nucleotides read TGCGCCAGCAGCTTGGTTCAGGCAGACACTGAAGCTTTCTTT. It is translated as CASSLVQADTEAFF.

The chain is built from TRBV20-1 and TRBJ2-5; 9 nucleotides match TRBD1. CDR1 DFQATT and CDR2 SNEGSKA come from the germline V gene (reference sequence). There are 14 residues in the CDR3. V was clipped by 6 bases and J by 7 bases; unmatched bases: 12. CDR3: CSASTGTGRGTQYF. DNA of the CDR3: TGCAGTGCAAGTACCGGGACAGGGAGAGGGACCCAGTACTTC.

The rearrangement links TRBV19 to TRBJ1-2; no definite D call. The V end lost 4 bases, the J end lost 4 bases, and 7 bases lay between the germline ends. This CDR3 contains 12 residues. The germline V gene encodes CDR1 LNHDA and CDR2 SQIVND (reference sequence). CDR3 sequence (DNA): TGTGCCAGTAGTAAGCCCGGCTATGGCTACACCTTC. Translated: CASSKPGYGYTF.

The chain couples TRBV11-1 to TRBJ2-7, with TRBD2 as a possible D gene (7 bases). Germline CDR1 is SGHAT and CDR2 is FQDESV (reference sequence). With 8 bases removed from V and 3 bases from J, the gap between germline ends came to 17 bases. CDR3 size: 14 residues. In DNA, the CDR3 is TGTGCCAGCTCAAGGGGGGGGGACTACTACGAGCAGTACTTC. Amino acids: CASSRGGDYYEQYF.

This chain uses TRBV5-4 with TRBJ1-2, with D possibly being TRBD1 (5 bases). Germline CDR1 reads SGHNT; CDR2 reads YYREEE (reference sequence). V dropped 0 bases and J dropped 9 bases, with 18 bases sitting between them. The CDR3 covers 15 residues. The CDR3 DNA is TGTGCCAGCAGCTTGGCTGGGGGGGGTATGATTCGCTACACCTTC. Translating gives CASSLAGGGMIRYTF.

The rearrangement links TRBV15 to TRBJ1-2; 7 bases align to TRBD1. The CDR3 consists of 16 residues. Germline V gene data show CDR1 as LNHNV and CDR2 as YYDKDF (reference sequence). The junction had 4 bases not matched to a gene; V was cut back by 0 bases and J by 0 bases. The CDR3, as DNA: TGTGCCACCAGCAGAGACCCCGGGACAGCTAACTATGGCTACACCTTC. Amino acid sequence: CATSRDPGTANYGYTF. The whole variable domain, filled in from reference TRBV15 and TRBJ1-2, reads DAMVIQNPRYQVTQFGKPVTLSCSQTLNHNVMYWYQQKSSQAPKLLFHYYDKDFNNEADTPDNFQSRRPNTSFCFLDIRSPGLGDTAMYLCATSRDPGTANYGYTFGSGTRLTVV.

CDR3 nucleotide sequence: TGTGCCAGCAGCCGGGGAGGGGGATCTGGGGCCAACGTCCTGACTTTC. It is translated as CASSRGGGSGANVLTF. The V call is TRBV7-3, the J call TRBJ2-6, with D tentatively TRBD2 (7 bases). The CDR3 totals 16 residues. Germline V gene lookup returns CDR1 SGHTA and CDR2 FQGTGA. V lost 5 bases and J 1 base, leaving 12 bases between the germline ends.

The chain recombines TRBV3-1 (or the pseudogene TRBV3-2) with TRBJ2-2; 10 positions match TRBD1. The germline gives CDR1 LGHDT, CDR2 YNNKEL (reference sequence). The CDR3 spans 16 residues. Trimming cost V 4 bases and J 4 bases; bases outside gene matches: 6. The CDR3 DNA is TGTGCCAGCAGCCGTACCGGGACAGGGGTCACCGGGGAGCTGTTTTTT. Its translation is CASSRTGTGVTGELFF.

The chain employs TRBV7-3 and TRBJ2-5, with 8 positions matching TRBD1. From germline, CDR1 is SGHTA and CDR2 FQGTGA. Trimming removed 5 bases from V and 1 base from J; junction bases left unmatched: 3. The CDR3 is 14 residues long. CDR3 nucleotide sequence: TGTGCCAGCAGCGCTACAGGGGGCCAAGAGACCCAGTACTTC. It is translated as CASSATGGQETQYF.

This clone was found once. This chain connects TRBV6-5 to TRBJ2-7, with D tentatively TRBD1 (6 bases). The CDR3 has 13 amino acids. V was cut by 8 bases and J by 6 bases, with 17 bases left in between. Germline V gene data show CDR1 as MNHEY and CDR2 as SVGAGI. The CDR3 loop is CASQWGQGTEQYF. CDR3 in DNA: TGTGCCAGCCAGTGGGGCCAGGGGACCGAGCAGTACTTC.

The CDR3 region is CSVATSPAYEQYF. The CDR3 region has the DNA TGCAGCGTTGCCACATCCCCCGCCTACGAGCAGTACTTC. V gene TRBV29-1 combines with J gene TRBJ2-7; D is undetermined. Germline V lookup: CDR1 SQVTM, CDR2 ANQGSEA. The germline V and J ends were trimmed by 4 bases and 2 bases, with 12 bases remaining between them. The CDR3 sequence is 13 residues long.

The rearrangement uses TRBV2 and TRBJ2-7, with 9 bases aligning to TRBD1. The CDR3 loop spans 15 amino acids. Germline CDR1 and CDR2: SNHLY and FYNNEI. V lost 7 bases and J lost 4; bases outside the gene matches: 11. The CDR3 region has the DNA TGTGCCAGCACTACCCCCGGGACAGGGCTTTACGAGCAGTACTTC. It yields the protein CASTTPGTGLYEQYF.

This clone was picked up a small number of times. The chain joins TRBV4-1 to TRBJ2-6; D remains unclear. The CDR3 sequence is 17 residues long. Germline assignment: CDR1 MGHRA and CDR2 YSYEKL. V lost 0 bases, J lost 0 bases, and 9 bases lay in between. The chain's CDR3 is CASSQDPNSSGANVLTF. The CDR3, as DNA: TGCGCCAGCAGCCAAGATCCGAATAGCTCTGGGGCCAACGTCCTGACTTTC.

This chain links TRBV6-5 with TRBJ1-5; TRBD1 agrees at 8 bases. The CDR3 contains 15 residues. After removal of 6 bases from V and 2 bases from J, the junction contained 6 bases not matched to a gene. Per germline, CDR1 MNHEY and CDR2 SVGAGI. The CDR3 loop reads CASRMTGAGNQPQHF. The CDR3 DNA is TGTGCCAGCAGGATGACAGGGGCCGGCAATCAGCCCCAGCATTTT.

This clone was seen only a few times. The chain uses TRBV6-5 and TRBJ1-2, with 7 bases that match TRBD1. The germline V gene encodes CDR1 MNHEY and CDR2 SVGAGI. This CDR3 contains 12 residues. V shed 7 bases, J shed 4 bases, and the junction held 3 bases outside the gene matches. In DNA, the CDR3 is TGTGCCAGCACCCAGGGGGGCTATGGCTACACCTTC. Its protein is CASTQGGYGYTF.

J is TRBJ2-1 and V is TRBV5-1, with 9 nucleotides matching TRBD1. J was trimmed by 7 bases and V by 0 bases; bases with no gene match: 5. The germline V gene encodes CDR1 SGHRS and CDR2 YFSETQ. CDR3 length equals 15 residues. The CDR3 here is CASSLVGQGTNEQFF. The DNA of the CDR3 is TGCGCCAGCAGCTTGGTGGGACAGGGAACGAATGAGCAGTTCTTC.

CDR3 amino acids: CASSSGREGYEQYF. The CDR3 nucleotides are TGTGCCAGCAGCTCGGGGCGGGAGGGGTACGAGCAGTACTTC. The chain combines TRBV7-9 with TRBJ2-7, with 9 positions matching TRBD2. The germline gives CDR1 SEHNR, CDR2 FQNEAQ (reference sequence). CDR3 size: 14 residues. Germline trimming cut 4 bases from V and 4 bases from J; bases unmatched to any gene: 5.

The rearrangement uses TRBV28 and TRBJ1-1; tentatively, D is TRBD1 (6 bases). Germline V gene sequence: CDR1 MDHEN, CDR2 SYDVKM. V gave up 4 bases and J gave up 5 bases, with 14 bases separating them. The CDR3 spans 14 residues. CDR3 bases: TGTGCCAGCAGTTCGACAGGCCGTGGAACTGAAGCTTTCTTT. Residues: CASSSTGRGTEAFF.

The chain uses TRBV5-4 and TRBJ2-1; 11 positions agree with TRBD2. The CDR3 contains 18 residues. V lost 0 bases, J lost 4 bases, and 9 bases stayed unmatched. Per germline, CDR1 SGHNT and CDR2 YYREEE (reference sequence). CDR3 amino acids: CASSLGAPTSGIYNEQFF. The CDR3 nucleotides read TGTGCCAGCAGCTTGGGGGCCCCGACTAGCGGGATTTACAATGAGCAGTTCTTC.